This TCR beta chain was identified during a study of T cell responses to AZD1222 COVID-19 vaccine. Study results and limitations: Once two AZD1222 doses were given, Spike-specific TCR breadth and depth went up. Without day 14 samples, only post-peak T cell repertoires were studied.

J gave up 4 bases and V 4 bases, and 5 bases lay outside the gene matches. This CDR3 has 16 residues. The V gene's germline CDR1 is SGHNT and CDR2 YYREEE (reference sequence). Second doses that came at about 4 or about 12 weeks were put together. Comment on this clone: As yet, its antigen is unknown.

Data came from immunoSEQ multiplex PCR; TCRdb stores just in-frame clones and leaves some out. The table has about 150,000 clones, roughly 84% seen once. This TCR was sampled from an adult who received the AZD1222 COVID-19 vaccine. The sample was peripheral blood, taken 28 days after the second AZD1222 dose. This chain connects TRBV5-4 to TRBJ2-1; 13 nucleotides agree with TRBD2. CDR3 protein: CASSIGTSGVYNEQFF. The CDR3 nucleotides read TGTGCCAGCAGCATTGGGACTAGCGGGGTATACAATGAGCAGTTCTTC.